These T cell receptor beta chains were read from a single sample in a study of blood T cell repertoires in COVID-19. Using immunoSEQ multiplex PCR, the repertoire was profiled, and TCRdb retains in-frame clones only, with some absent. The table includes under 200,000 clones, 75% to 85% detected once. Sequenced material: PBMCs or T cells enriched from blood (not recorded which). These TCRs come from a woman aged 55-75 years who had recovered from COVID-19. CDR3s include the opening cysteine and the closing phenylalanine or tryptophan. D genes are given only for firm matches. Some rows mark clone size as missing; the rest say once, few, many or name a class of expanded clone.

TRBV11-2	TRBJ2-5	NA	NA	CASSLVQEGETQYF	TGTGCCAGCAGCTTAGTCCAGGAGGGAGAGACCCAGTACTTC
TRBV2	TRBJ2-1	NA	TRBD2	CASSVPAGSSYNEQFF	TGTGCCAGCAGTGTACCAGCGGGAAGCTCCTACAATGAGCAGTTCTTC
TRBV9	TRBJ2-1	NA	NA	CASSGEGGTLEQFF	TGTGCCAGCAGCGGTGAGGGCGGGACCTTAGAGCAGTTCTTC
TRBV5-1	TRBJ2-7	NA	NA	CASSLGGVRDEQYF	TGCGCCAGCAGCTTGGGCGGGGTTAGGGACGAGCAGTACTTC
TRBV5-1	TRBJ1-6	NA	NA	CASSERGGSNSPLHF	TGCGCCAGCAGCGAGAGGGGGGGATCTAATTCACCCCTCCACTTT
TRBV5-1	TRBJ1-1	NA	TRBD1	CASSYTGTGSTEAFF	TGCGCCAGCAGCTATACCGGGACAGGTTCCACTGAAGCTTTCTTT
TRBV6-5	TRBJ2-5	NA	TRBD1	CASSSETGSVEETQYF	TGTGCCAGCAGTTCCGAGACAGGGTCGGTGGAGGAGACCCAGTACTTC
TRBV5-1	TRBJ2-3	NA	NA	CASSLTHSDTQYF	TGCGCCAGCAGCTTGACCCACTCAGATACGCAGTATTTT
TRBV14	TRBJ1-2	NA	NA	CASSPGQKWGYGYTF	TGTGCCAGCAGCCCGGGACAAAAGTGGGGCTATGGCTACACCTTC
TRBV3-1/TRBV3-2	TRBJ2-5	NA	TRBD2	CASGGRLAGGETQYF	TGTGCCAGCGGTGGGAGACTAGCGGGGGGGGAGACCCAGTACTTC
TRBV7-3	TRBJ2-1	NA	TRBD2	CASSKGTSGGSYNEQFF	TGTGCCAGCAGCAAAGGGACTAGCGGGGGGTCCTACAATGAGCAGTTCTTC
TRBV4-1	TRBJ1-1	NA	NA	CASSQRTETNTEAFF	TGCGCCAGCAGCCAAAGGACAGAAACGAACACTGAAGCTTTCTTT
TRBV7-3	TRBJ2-3	NA	TRBD2	CASSSGTSGVSDTQYF	TGTGCCAGCAGCTCCGGGACTAGCGGGGTCTCAGATACGCAGTATTTT
TRBV3-1/TRBV3-2	TRBJ1-1	NA	NA	CASSQGAGFGTEAFF	TGTGCCAGCAGCCAAGGCGCGGGGTTTGGCACTGAAGCTTTCTTT
TRBV20-1	TRBJ1-2	many	TRBD1	CSASIQGAKYGYTF	TGCAGTGCTAGTATTCAGGGGGCGAAGTATGGCTACACCTTC
TRBV11-2	TRBJ2-7	NA	NA	CAAEDSGRPYEQYF	TGTGCCGCAGAGGATTCAGGGAGGCCCTACGAGCAGTACTTC
TRBV5-4	TRBJ2-5	NA	NA	CASSQSRGGETQYF	TGTGCCAGCAGCCAAAGCAGGGGCGGGGAGACCCAGTACTTC
TRBV11-2	TRBJ2-1	NA	TRBD2	CASSERTSGGYNEQFF	TGTGCCAGCAGCGAGCGGACTAGCGGGGGATACAATGAGCAGTTCTTC
TRBV21-1	TRBJ1-5	many	NA	CASSNNPGQGGYSNQPQHF	TGTGCCAGCAGCAATAACCCGGGACAGGGGGGTTATAGCAATCAGCCCCAGCATTTT
TRBV18	TRBJ1-5	NA	NA	CASSPDSNQPQHF	TGTGCCAGCTCACCCGACAGTAATCAGCCCCAGCATTTT
TRBV7-7	TRBJ2-5	NA	TRBD1	CASSQIGQGPETQYF	TGTGCCAGCAGCCAGATCGGACAGGGCCCCGAGACCCAGTACTTC
TRBV19	TRBJ1-5	NA	NA	CASTLRDQPQHF	TGTGCCAGTACCTTGAGGGATCAGCCCCAGCATTTT
TRBV21-1	TRBJ1-2	NA	NA	CASSKKSPKEAHYGYTF	TGTGCCAGCAGCAAAAAATCCCCAAAGGAGGCACACTATGGCTACACCTTC
TRBV6-6	TRBJ1-5	NA	TRBD1	CASSYGTGKWDQPQHF	TGTGCCAGCAGTTACGGGACAGGGAAGTGGGATCAGCCCCAGCATTTT